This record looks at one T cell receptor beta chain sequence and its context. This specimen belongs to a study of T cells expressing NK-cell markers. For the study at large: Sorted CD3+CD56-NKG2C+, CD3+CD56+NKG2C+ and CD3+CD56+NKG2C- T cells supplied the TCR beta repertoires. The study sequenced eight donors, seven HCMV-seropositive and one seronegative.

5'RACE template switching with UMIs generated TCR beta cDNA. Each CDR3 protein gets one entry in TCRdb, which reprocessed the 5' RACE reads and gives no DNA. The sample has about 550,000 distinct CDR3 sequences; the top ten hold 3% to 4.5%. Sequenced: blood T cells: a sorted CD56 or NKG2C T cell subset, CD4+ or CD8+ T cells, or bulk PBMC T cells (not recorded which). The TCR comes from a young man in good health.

CDR3 sequence reads: CASSPGGGQNTDTQYF. J is TRBJ2-3 and V is TRBV9; there is no DNA to check the TCRdb D call of TRBD1. The V gene's germline CDR1 is SGDLS and CDR2 YYNGEE. The CDR3 extends over 16 amino acids. Together with reference TRBV9 and TRBJ2-3, the CDR3 gives the full variable domain: DSGVTQTPKHLITATGQRVTLRCSPRSGDLSVYWYQQSLDQGLQFLIQYYNGEERAKGNILERFSAQQFPDLHSELNLSSLELGDSALYFCASSPGGGQNTDTQYFGPGTRLTVL.